These 11 T cell receptor beta chains were all obtained from the same sample, sequenced in a study of T-cell memory formation after mild COVID-19 (dated by TCRdb to the early 2020s). Library generation was performed with 5' RACE. Instrument used: Illumina NovaSeq 6000. The public reads were reprocessed in TCRdb via fastp at Q25 and MiXCR, keeping in-frame beta chains. Each CDR3 protein gets just one entry, which takes the most common genes and DNA from the rows behind it. The sample records under 300,000 distinct CDR3 sequences, around 8% of which are singletons. The ten largest clones capture approximately 23% of the sample. The sequenced sample was PBMCs or a T cell subset sorted from them (not recorded which). The receptors were sampled from a man in his late teens or twenties who had mild COVID-19 (a few samples of this study predate the infection). The sample titles of this study are shuffled in the database, so cell type and time point are left out; the donor was told from shared clones.

This clonotype has a handful of counts. The V and J genes are TRBV6-4 and TRBJ2-1; 9 nucleotides align to TRBD2. Germline V gene sequence: CDR1 MRHNA, CDR2 SNTAGT. V lost 6 bases to trimming and J lost 9 bases; unmatched junction nucleotides: 12. The CDR3 contains 15 residues. The CDR3 sequence: CASRDTGTSWGEQFF. The CDR3 DNA reads TGTGCCAGCAGAGATACCGGGACTAGCTGGGGTGAGCAGTTCTTC.

This clonotype appeared a few times. The V and J genes are TRBV9 and TRBJ1-1, with D unresolved. V was shortened by 3 bases and J by 6 bases, with 9 bases between the two germline ends. CDR1 is SGDLS, CDR2 YYNGEE, per germline. The CDR3 runs 12 residues. The DNA for the CDR3 is TGTGCCAGCAGCGCTCTGAAACCTGAAGCTTTCTTT. Protein sequence: CASSALKPEAFF.

This chain joins TRBV5-1 and TRBJ2-2; perhaps TRBD2 as D (5 bases). CDR1 is SGHRS and CDR2 is YFSETQ in the germline V gene. V lost 9 bases and J 4 bases, leaving 16 bases between the germline ends. The CDR3 is made up of 14 amino acids. DNA for the CDR3: TGCGCCATCCTACTAGTAAGAGTCACCGGGGAGCTGTTTTTT. Protein product: CAILLVRVTGELFF.

This clonotype was seen more than once but under ten times. V gene TRBV29-1 combines with J gene TRBJ2-5; D could derive from TRBD1 or TRBD2 (6 bases each). V shed 6 bases and J shed 9 bases, with 17 bases lying between them. CDR3 length equals 12 residues. Per the germline V gene, CDR1 is SQVTM and CDR2 is ANQGSEA. The CDR3 reads CSVPGARWSQYF. CDR3 DNA sequence: TGCAGCGTCCCGGGGGCCAGATGGTCCCAGTACTTC.

The chain has TRBV7-3 and TRBJ2-3, with D maybe TRBD1 (5 bases). This CDR3 contains 15 residues. CDR1 SGHTA and CDR2 FQGTGA come from the germline V gene. Between the trimmed V and J ends, which lost 0 bases and 4 bases, there was a span of 11 bases. CDR3 sequence (DNA): TGTGCCAGCAGCTTAACGGGGCAGGGTGCAGATACGCAGTATTTT. Encoded protein: CASSLTGQGADTQYF.

The chain couples TRBV7-8 to TRBJ1-2, with a possible D match to TRBD1 (5 bases). The V gene's germline CDR1 is SGHVS and CDR2 FQNEAQ. The CDR3 consists of 19 residues. Trimming pared 5 bases from V and 2 bases from J, leaving 27 bases between. CDR3 region: CASSRPQVQGSTGNYGYTF. The CDR3 DNA is TGTGCCAGCAGCCGGCCCCAAGTTCAGGGAAGTACCGGGAACTATGGCTACACCTTC.

The V and J genes are TRBV20-1 and TRBJ2-7; 7 bases match TRBD2. Germline CDR1 DFQATT, CDR2 SNEGSKA (reference sequence). Unmatched junction bases numbered 8, after V lost 3 bases and J lost 0 bases. The CDR3 consists of 15 residues. The CDR3 region has the DNA TGCAGTGCTAGCTCGTCGGGACTACCCTCCTACGAGCAGTACTTC. Protein product: CSASSSGLPSYEQYF.

In this sample, this clonotype turned up a few times. CDR3 protein: CATSRVQADTQYF. The CDR3, as DNA: TGTGCCACCAGCAGAGTTCAAGCAGATACGCAGTATTTT. This chain joins TRBV15 and TRBJ2-3; D uncertain. Trimming removed 1 base from V and 4 bases from J, with 6 bases in between. The CDR3 spans 13 residues. Germline CDR1 LNHNV, CDR2 YYDKDF (reference sequence).

This clonotype was counted many times. The chain combines TRBV27 with TRBJ2-7; the D gene is possibly TRBD1 (6 bases). Trimming removed 2 bases at V and 5 bases at J, with 16 bases between. The CDR3 has 15 amino acids. The germline V gene encodes CDR1 MNHEY and CDR2 SMNVEV (reference sequence). CDR3 in DNA: TGTGCCAGCAGTTTAACTGGGGGCGGCTGGGACGAGCAGTACGTC. Translated: CASSLTGGGWDEQYV.

The chain couples TRBV5-1 to TRBJ2-3; TRBD1 matches at 12 bases. The CDR3 sequence is 17 residues long. The germline gives CDR1 SGHRS, CDR2 YFSETQ. V lost 4 bases, J lost 2 bases, and 8 bases stayed unmatched. The CDR3 loop is CASSPPGQGAITDTQYF. The DNA of the CDR3 is TGCGCCAGCAGCCCACCGGGACAGGGGGCGATCACAGATACGCAGTATTTT.

This chain uses TRBV3-1 with TRBJ1-2; 8 nucleotides agree with TRBD1. Germline CDR1 and CDR2: LGHDT and YNNKEL (reference sequence). J was trimmed by 8 bases and V by 1 base; bases with no gene match: 12. CDR3 length: 16 residues. This CDR3 is CASSQVAAGGAGGYTF. The CDR3 coding sequence is TGTGCCAGCAGCCAAGTCGCGGCAGGGGGCGCCGGGGGCTACACCTTC.